The entry that follows covers one T cell receptor beta chain sequence. Its antigen is still unknown. The data derive from a study of shared clonotypes between healthy human individuals. General study results and limits: Rarefaction indicated that sorted-subset sequencing remained incomplete although depth was large. Non-shared clonotypes had lower generation probabilities than clonotypes shared by all four sorted-subset donors.

The V gene's germline CDR1 is GTSNPN and CDR2 SVGIG (reference sequence). This CDR3 is built from 13 residues. Deletions cut 4 bases from V and 3 bases from J, with 11 bases between. Splitting of each subset's genomic DNA was done evenly across several immunoSEQ plates. Some 30,000 T cell genomes, or about 200 ng DNA, went into the sorted-subset replicate PCRs. Produced via immunoSEQ multiplex PCR; TCRdb's table is partial and in-frame only. The sample includes hundreds of thousands of clones, 55% to 85% of them seen just once. Sequencing used memory CD4+ T cells sorted from blood. Sample subset: CD45RA-negative fraction. The sequence came from a woman aged 30 to 39 in good health. The genes are TRBV30 and TRBJ2-3; tentatively, D is TRBD1 (5 bases). CDR3 sequence reads: CAWKQGLTDTQYF. The CDR3 region has the DNA TGTGCCTGGAAGCAGGGATTGACAGATACGCAGTATTTT. The variable domain in full, completed from reference TRBV30 and TRBJ2-3, reads SQTIHQWPATLVQPVGSPLSLECTVEGTSNPNLYWYRQAAGRGLQLLFYSVGIGQISSEVPQNLSASRPQDRQFILSSKKLLLSDSGFYLCAWKQGLTDTQYFGPGTRLTVL.